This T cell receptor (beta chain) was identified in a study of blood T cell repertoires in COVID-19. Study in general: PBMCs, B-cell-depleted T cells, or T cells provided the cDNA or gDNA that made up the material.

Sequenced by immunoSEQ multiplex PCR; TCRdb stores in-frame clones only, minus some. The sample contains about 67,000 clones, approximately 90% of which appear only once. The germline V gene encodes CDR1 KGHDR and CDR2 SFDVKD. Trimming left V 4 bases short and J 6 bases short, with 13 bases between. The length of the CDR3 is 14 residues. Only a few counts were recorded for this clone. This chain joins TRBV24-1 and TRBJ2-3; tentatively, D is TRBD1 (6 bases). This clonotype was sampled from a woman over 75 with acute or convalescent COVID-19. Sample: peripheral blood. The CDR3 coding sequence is TGTGCCACCAGTGACTCCAGGGGCGCGGATACGCAGTATTTT. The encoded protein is CATSDSRGADTQYF.